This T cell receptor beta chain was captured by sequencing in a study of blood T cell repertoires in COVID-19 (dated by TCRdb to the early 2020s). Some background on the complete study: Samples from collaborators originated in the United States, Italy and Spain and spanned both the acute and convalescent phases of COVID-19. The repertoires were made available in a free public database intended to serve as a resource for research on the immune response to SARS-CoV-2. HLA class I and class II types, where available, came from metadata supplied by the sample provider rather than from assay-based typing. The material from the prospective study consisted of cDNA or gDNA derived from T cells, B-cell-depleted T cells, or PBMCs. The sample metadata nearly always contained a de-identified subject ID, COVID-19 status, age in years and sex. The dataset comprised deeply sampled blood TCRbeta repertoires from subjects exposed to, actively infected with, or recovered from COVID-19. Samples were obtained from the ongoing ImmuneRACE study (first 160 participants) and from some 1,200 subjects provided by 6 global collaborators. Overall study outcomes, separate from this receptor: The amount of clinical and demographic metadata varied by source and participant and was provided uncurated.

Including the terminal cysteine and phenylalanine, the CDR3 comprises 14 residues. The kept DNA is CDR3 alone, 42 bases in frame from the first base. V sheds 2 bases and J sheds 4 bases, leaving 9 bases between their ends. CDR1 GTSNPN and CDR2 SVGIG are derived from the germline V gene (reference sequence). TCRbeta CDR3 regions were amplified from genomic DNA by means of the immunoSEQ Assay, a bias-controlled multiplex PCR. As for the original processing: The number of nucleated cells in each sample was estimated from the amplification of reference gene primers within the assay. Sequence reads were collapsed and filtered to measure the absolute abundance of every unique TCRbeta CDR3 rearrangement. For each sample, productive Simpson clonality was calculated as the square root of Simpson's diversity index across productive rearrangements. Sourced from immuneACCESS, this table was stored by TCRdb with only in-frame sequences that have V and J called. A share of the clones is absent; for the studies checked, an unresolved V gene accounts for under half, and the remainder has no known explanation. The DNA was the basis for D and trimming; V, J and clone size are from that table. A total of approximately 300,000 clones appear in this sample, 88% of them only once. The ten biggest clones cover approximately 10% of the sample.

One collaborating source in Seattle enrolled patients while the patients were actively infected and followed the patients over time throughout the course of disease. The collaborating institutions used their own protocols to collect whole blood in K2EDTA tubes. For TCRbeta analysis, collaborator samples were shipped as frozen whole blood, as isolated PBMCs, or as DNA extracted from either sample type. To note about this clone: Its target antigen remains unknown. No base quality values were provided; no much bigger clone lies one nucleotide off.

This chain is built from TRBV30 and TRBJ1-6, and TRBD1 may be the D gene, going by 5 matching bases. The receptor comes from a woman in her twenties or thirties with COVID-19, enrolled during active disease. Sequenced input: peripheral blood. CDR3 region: CAWSPDSYNSPLHF. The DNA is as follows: TGTGCCTGGAGTCCCGACAGTTATAATTCACCCCTCCACTTT. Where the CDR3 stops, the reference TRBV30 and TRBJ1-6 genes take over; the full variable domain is SQTIHQWPATLVQPVGSPLSLECTVEGTSNPNLYWYRQAAGRGLQLLFYSVGIGQISSEVPQNLSASRPQDRQFILSSKKLLLSDSGFYLCAWSPDSYNSPLHFGNGTRLTVT.